One sample yielded the 15 T cell receptor beta chains listed below, sequenced in a study of a mutant IDH1 vaccine in newly diagnosed glioma. These TCRs are of unknown antigen specificity. Clones were sequenced by immunoSEQ multiplex PCR, and TCRdb holds only the in-frame ones, with some missing. The table shows about 54,000 clones, with 84% occurring only once. Time point indicated: week 35, safety follow-up. Every single dose of the vaccine, 300 ug of mutant IDH1 20-mer peptide, came with topical imiquimod. Sample: PBMCs, taken from a glioma patient whose treatment included an IDH1 peptide vaccine. These receptors were taken from a woman between 18 and 30 years old with glioma.

The chain couples TRBV9 to TRBJ2-1; TRBD2 aligns across 8 bases. With 4 bases clipped from V and 6 bases from J, the junction kept 12 bases outside the gene matches. This CDR3 contains 16 residues. Germline assignment: CDR1 SGDLS and CDR2 YYNGEE. The CDR3 coding sequence is TGTGCCAGCAGCTCCAGGGTGGGACTAGTATCCAATGAGCAGTTCTTC. Translation: CASSSRVGLVSNEQFF.

This sequence joins TRBV6-1 and TRBJ2-1, with D hard to call. Germline CDR1 is MNHNS and CDR2 is SASEGT. There are 13 residues in the CDR3. Trimming left V 7 bases short and J 10 bases short, with 17 bases between. This CDR3 reads CASTEILQAEQFF. CDR3 coding DNA: TGTGCCAGCACCGAAATATTGCAGGCGGAGCAGTTCTTC.

The V and J genes are TRBV7-3 and TRBJ1-1; 7 bases agree with TRBD1. CDR1 SGHTA and CDR2 FQGTGA come from the germline V gene. The CDR3 extends over 13 amino acids. V shed 0 bases, J shed 10 bases, and the junction held 5 bases outside the gene matches. Here the CDR3 reads CASSLTPTGRAFF. CDR3 nucleotide sequence: TGTGCCAGCAGCTTAACCCCGACAGGGCGAGCTTTCTTT.

The rearrangement joins TRBV7-9 to TRBJ2-7; D not certain. CDR1 is SEHNR, CDR2 FQNEAQ, per germline (reference sequence). The CDR3 runs to 13 residues. Trimming cost V 1 base and J 4 bases, with 8 bases left between them. The CDR3 loop reads CASSLVLGYEQYF. The CDR3 nucleotides read TGTGCCAGCAGCTTAGTTTTGGGTTACGAGCAGTACTTC.

This chain connects TRBV19 to TRBJ1-2; D remains ambiguous. Germline V gene lookup returns CDR1 LNHDA and CDR2 SQIVND (reference sequence). This CDR3 has 13 amino acids. Trimming cost V 7 bases and J 4 bases, with 13 bases left between them. This CDR3 is CASNRDRSYGYTF. CDR3 bases: TGTGCCAGTAACCGAGACCGGAGCTATGGCTACACCTTC.

The chain uses TRBV11-2 and TRBJ2-1, with D perhaps TRBD1 (5 bases). The germline CDR1 and CDR2 sequences are SGHAT and FQNNGV. The CDR3 spans 13 residues. The V end lost 3 bases, the J end lost 6 bases, and 9 bases lay between the germline ends. DNA for the CDR3: TGTGCCAGCAGCTTGAACAGGCTCAATGAGCAGTTCTTC. Translating it yields CASSLNRLNEQFF.

This chain uses TRBV5-6 with TRBJ1-2; D perhaps matches TRBD1 (6 bases). CDR3 size: 14 residues. Trimming removed 0 bases at V and 9 bases at J, with 15 bases between. Germline V gene sequence: CDR1 SGHDT, CDR2 YYEEEE. CDR3 sequence (DNA): TGTGCCAGCAGCTTGGGTTCAACAGGGCATAGCTACACCTTC. Its translation: CASSLGSTGHSYTF.

About this clone: The same CDR3 is also encoded by other DNA sequences in this sample. V gene TRBV2 combines with J gene TRBJ2-1, with 11 bases matching TRBD2. V lost 4 bases to trimming and J lost 5 bases; unmatched junction nucleotides: 1. Looked up from germline, CDR1 is SNHLY and CDR2 is FYNNEI. The length of the CDR3 is 14 residues. The CDR3 DNA sequence: TGTGCCAGCAGTGGACTAGCGGGAAACAATGAGCAGTTCTTC. Its translation is CASSGLAGNNEQFF.

The rearrangement uses TRBV7-2 and TRBJ1-2, with D maybe TRBD1 (5 bases). V lost 4 bases and J lost 3, with 9 bases in between. This CDR3 has 13 residues. Germline lookup yields CDR1 SGHTA and CDR2 FQGNSA. CDR3 DNA: TGTGCCAGCAGCTCTGACAGCTACTATGGCTACACCTTC. Protein product: CASSSDSYYGYTF.

The J gene is TRBJ1-6, the V gene TRBV15; D is perhaps TRBD1 (6 bases). CDR1 LNHNV and CDR2 YYDKDF come from the germline V gene (reference sequence). Trimming stripped 5 bases from V and 7 bases from J, with 12 bases between. CDR3 size: 14 residues. CDR3 loop: CATSGDRWNSPLHF. The CDR3 coding sequence is TGTGCCACCAGCGGCGACAGGTGGAATTCACCCCTCCACTTT.

This rearrangement joins TRBV5-4 to TRBJ2-1; 9 bases agree with TRBD1. Trimming at V came to 3 bases and at J to 7 bases, leaving 5 bases not matched to a gene. CDR3 length equals 14 residues. Germline loops: CDR1 SGHNT, CDR2 YYREEE (reference sequence). For the CDR3, the DNA is TGTGCCAGCAGCTCCGGACAGGGGAGGAATGAGCAGTTCTTC. This gives the protein CASSSGQGRNEQFF.

CDR3 protein: CAIRGLAVPYEQYF. The CDR3 DNA sequence: TGTGCCATCCGGGGGCTAGCGGTCCCCTACGAGCAGTACTTC. V usage is TRBV10-3 and J usage is TRBJ2-7; the D gene is possibly TRBD2 (7 bases). With 8 bases removed from V and 2 bases from J, the gap between germline ends came to 16 bases. There are 14 residues in the CDR3. In germline, CDR1 is ENHRY, CDR2 SYGVKD.

The chain combines TRBV7-2 with TRBJ2-5; 7 bases line up with TRBD2. Germline lookup yields CDR1 SGHTA and CDR2 FQGNSA. This CDR3 comprises 14 residues. The V gene end was trimmed by 5 bases and the J gene end by 2 bases; junction bases not matched to a gene: 5. CDR3 residues: CASSRDYRQETQYF. The CDR3 coding sequence is TGTGCCAGCAGCCGGGACTACCGACAAGAGACCCAGTACTTC.

The rearrangement links TRBV4-3 to TRBJ2-3, with 9 positions matching TRBD2. V lost 3 bases, J lost 1 base, and 2 bases stayed unmatched. The CDR3 spans 15 residues. Per germline, CDR1 LGHNA and CDR2 YSLEER. The CDR3 bases are TGCGCCAGCAGCCATATAGCGGGGGGCACAGATACGCAGTATTTT. It translates to CASSHIAGGTDTQYF.

The CDR3 sequence is CAWSVDLSTDTQYF. The CDR3 DNA is TGTGCCTGGAGTGTAGACCTGAGCACAGATACGCAGTATTTT. The gene calls are TRBV30 and TRBJ2-3; D call uncertain. Germline CDR1 is GTSNPN and CDR2 is SVGIG (reference sequence). The V end was cut by 0 bases, the J end by 0 bases, with 7 bases between. The CDR3 covers 14 residues.